The clone carrying this T cell receptor (beta chain) turned up a few times. Its antigen is still unknown. V was shortened by 4 bases and J by 7 bases, with 11 bases between the two germline ends. This CDR3 is 12 amino acids long. From germline, CDR1 is GTSNPN and CDR2 SVGIG (reference sequence). Unique molecular identifiers were used in preparing the TCRbeta library. TCRdb re-called the PCR reads with MiXCR, one entry per CDR3 protein. The table has around 370,000 distinct CDR3 sequences, 15% to 20% seen once. These data come from a study of T-cell reconstitution after alpha-beta-depleted transplantation in children. Study results and caveats: The authors attributed T-cell counts and diversity one year after transplant mostly to newly produced T cells. By about two months after transplant, alpha-beta T cells reportedly arose from several hundred graft clones that had expanded.

Sequences were derived from PBMCs, mostly from graft donor cells, sampled 360 days after TCRalphabeta/CD19-depleted stem cell transplant. The sequence was obtained from a male patient between 2 and 10 years old who had a stem cell transplant for acute lymphoblastic leukemia, so the T cells may come from the graft donor. The rearrangement links TRBV30 to TRBJ2-1, with a tentative D call TRBD2 (5 bases). CDR3: CAWIHTGNEQFF. Written as DNA, the CDR3 is TGTGCCTGGATTCATACGGGGAATGAGCAGTTCTTC.